This T cell receptor (beta chain) was found in a study of shared clonotypes between healthy human individuals. Study observations and caveats: Some naive CD4 clonotypes, around 4.9%, turned up in common across a handful of donors.

Regarding this clone: Its specificity is not known. Other DNA sequences in this sample translate to the same CDR3.

Sequenced by immunoSEQ multiplex PCR; TCRdb stores in-frame clones only, minus some. The sample lists a few million clones; about 92% were seen once. The donors, healthy adults who were HIV-negative, had experienced no recent acute infections or vaccinations. Per germline, CDR1 SGHRS and CDR2 YFSETQ. The CDR3 extends over 15 amino acids. The J segment lost 1 base and the V segment lost 4 bases, leaving 7 bases of the junction unmatched. Sequenced material: naive CD4+ T cells from PBMCs. Subset described: CD45RA+ positively selected. The chain has TRBV5-1 and TRBJ1-1; 7 positions match TRBD1. The sequence came from a man between 18 and 29 years old in good health. Some clones in this sample may be carry-over from other donors' samples. CDR3 bases: TGCGCCAGCAGCCTAACCGGGACAGCGAACACTGAAGCTTTCTTT. This gives the protein CASSLTGTANTEAFF.